The 6 T cell receptor beta chains below were found in one sample sequenced in a study of tumor and adjacent non-tumor tissue in lung cancer. The library came from three nested PCR rounds adapted from ARM-PCR protocols. TCRdb recomputed calls from the multiplex PCR reads with MiXCR, one row per CDR3 protein. Among more than 85,000 distinct CDR3 sequences, 75% to 90% were seen once, and the ten largest hold under 25%. This sample's RNA came from whole unsorted tissue. Sequenced input: lung tumor tissue. All receptors come from a man in his 70s with non-small cell lung cancer.

A remark on this clonotype: A read error may be the cause here, since a much bigger clone is one base away. The chain joins TRBV13 to TRBJ2-2, with D unresolved. The CDR3 runs 15 residues. CDR1 PRHDT and CDR2 FYEKMQ come from the germline V gene (reference sequence). CDR3 in amino acids: CASSYDPRNTVELFF. The DNA for the CDR3 is TGTGCCAGCAGCTACGACCCCCGGAACACCGTGGAGCTGTTTTTT.

Regarding this clonotype: An end of the junction differs from the germline gene, which may be a read error. The chain couples TRBV12-3 or TRBV12-4 to TRBJ1-2; 7 bases agree with TRBD1. The CDR3 length is 16 residues. The CDR3 sequence: CVSSLPRDSPAHGYTF. CDR3 coding DNA: TGTGTCAGCAGTTTACCCCGGGACAGCCCTGCGCATGGCTACACGTTC.

This clonotype was recorded at least ten times. The chain joins TRBV30 to TRBJ2-7, with TRBD1 as a possible D gene (6 bases). The germline V and J ends were trimmed by 4 bases and 6 bases, with 13 bases remaining between them. The CDR3 is 12 amino acids. Germline lookup yields CDR1 GTSNPN and CDR2 SVGIG (reference sequence). The DNA of the CDR3 is TGTGCCTGGACAGGGGTTCGTGCCGAGCAGTACTTC. Amino acid sequence: CAWTGVRAEQYF.

V and J are TRBV5-1 and TRBJ2-5, with D tentatively TRBD1 or TRBD2 (5 bases each). The V end was cut by 4 bases, the J end by 4 bases, with 20 bases between. The CDR3 totals 16 residues. Germline loops: CDR1 SGHRS, CDR2 YFSETQ. The CDR3 here is CASSRRDERSLETQYF. CDR3 DNA sequence: TGCGCCAGCAGCAGACGGGACGAACGGTCCCTAGAGACCCAGTACTTC.

Regarding this clonotype: The germline gene is not matched at one end of the junction; a read error may be the cause. The chain combines TRBV4-2 with TRBJ2-7, with 15 bases identical to TRBD2. This CDR3 spans 16 amino acids. Germline V lookup: CDR1 LGHNA, CDR2 YNFKEQ. The CDR3 loop reads CASSPLGLAGGKDQYF. The CDR3 DNA is TGTGCCAGTAGCCCACTGGGACTAGCGGGAGGAAAGGACCAGTACTTC.

About this clonotype: Given a much more abundant clone one base away, this may be a read error. This chain uses TRBV30 with TRBJ2-3, with D possibly being TRBD1 (8 bases). Germline loops: CDR1 GTSNPN, CDR2 SVGIG (reference sequence). The CDR3 consists of 13 residues. CDR3 sequence: CAWNRGGRDTHYF. The CDR3, as DNA: TGTGCCTGGAACAGGGGGGGAAGAGATACGCATTATTTT. The full variable domain, rest sourced from reference TRBV30 and TRBJ2-3, is SQTIHQWPATLVQPVGSPLSLECTVEGTSNPNLYWYRQAAGRGLQLLFYSVGIGQISSEVPQNLSASRPQDRQFILSSKKLLLSDSGFYLCAWNRGGRDTHYFGPGTRLTVL.